This TCR beta chain emerged from a study of T cell repertoires in cytomegalovirus infection. The wider study: Use of recently identified HLA-C-restricted and well-studied HLA-B-restricted CMV epitopes was part of the study. Indications came from public TCR beta signatures; they pointed to CMV infection and to a matching HLA type. Study findings and constraints: Ex vivo responses were dominated by HLA-C-restricted CMV-specific TCR beta clonotypes. Of the TCR beta families, the public ones yielded a cumulative frequency that identified carriers of CMV plus the relevant HLA.

Germline V gene sequence: CDR1 SGHNT, CDR2 YYREEE (reference sequence). The CDR3 has 14 residues. With 1 base clipped from V and 6 bases from J, the junction kept 4 bases outside the gene matches. There are a few counts of this clonotype. The antigen is not known. MiXCR, applied by TCRdb to the reads, yields one record per CDR3 protein. The table lists around 540,000 distinct CDR3 sequences, 30% to 40% of them singletons. The chain recombines TRBV5-4 with TRBJ2-1; 7 bases match TRBD2. This TCR derives from a human donor in good health (CMV status not recorded). Some clones in this sample may be carry-over from other donors' samples. This material consisted of cultured PBMCs, taken from culture after CMV antigen stimulation. The DNA of the CDR3 is TGTGCCAGCAGCTTGCCAGGACTAGGCAATGAGCAGTTCTTC. Translated: CASSLPGLGNEQFF.